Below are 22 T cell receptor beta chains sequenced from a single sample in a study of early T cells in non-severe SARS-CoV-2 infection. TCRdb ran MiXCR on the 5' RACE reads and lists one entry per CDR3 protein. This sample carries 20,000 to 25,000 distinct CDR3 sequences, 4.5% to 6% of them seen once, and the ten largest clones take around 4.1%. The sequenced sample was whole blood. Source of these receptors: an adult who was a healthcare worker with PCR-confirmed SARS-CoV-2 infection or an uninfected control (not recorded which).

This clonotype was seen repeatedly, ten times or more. The CDR3 DNA is TGCAGCGTAGGAGGACAGGGGACAAACACTGAAGCTTTCTTT. This encodes CSVGGQGTNTEAFF. This chain links TRBV29-1 with TRBJ1-1, with 9 bases matching TRBD1. The CDR3 totals 14 residues. CDR1 and CDR2 from the germline V gene are SQVTM and ANQGSEA. The junction had 7 bases not matched to a gene; V was cut back by 6 bases and J by 2 bases.

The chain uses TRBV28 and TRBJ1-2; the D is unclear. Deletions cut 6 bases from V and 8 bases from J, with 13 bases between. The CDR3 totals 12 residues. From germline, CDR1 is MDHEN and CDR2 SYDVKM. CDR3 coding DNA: TGTGCCAGCAGAAAAAGGGAGGAAGGCTACACCTTC. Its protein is CASRKREEGYTF.

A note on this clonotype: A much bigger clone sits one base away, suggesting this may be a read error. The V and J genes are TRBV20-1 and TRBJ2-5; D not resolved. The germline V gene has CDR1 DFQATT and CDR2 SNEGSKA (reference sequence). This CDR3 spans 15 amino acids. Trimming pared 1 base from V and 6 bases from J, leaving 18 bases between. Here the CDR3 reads CSARVAEVTVQTQYF. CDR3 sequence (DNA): TGCAGTGCTAGAGTAGCCGAGGTGACTGTCCAGACCCAGTACTTC.

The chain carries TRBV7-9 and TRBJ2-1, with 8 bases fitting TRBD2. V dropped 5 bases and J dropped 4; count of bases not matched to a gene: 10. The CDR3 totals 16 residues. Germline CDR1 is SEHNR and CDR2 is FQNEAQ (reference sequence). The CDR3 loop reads CASSQRKAGVYNEQFF. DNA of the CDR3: TGTGCCAGCAGCCAAAGGAAAGCGGGAGTTTACAATGAGCAGTTCTTC.

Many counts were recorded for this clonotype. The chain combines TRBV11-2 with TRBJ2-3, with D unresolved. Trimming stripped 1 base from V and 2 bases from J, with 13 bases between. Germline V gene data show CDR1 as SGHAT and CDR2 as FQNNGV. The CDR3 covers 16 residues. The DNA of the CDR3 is TGTGCCAGCAGCTTAGGATCGGGCCTCAACACAGATACGCAGTATTTT. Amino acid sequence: CASSLGSGLNTDTQYF.

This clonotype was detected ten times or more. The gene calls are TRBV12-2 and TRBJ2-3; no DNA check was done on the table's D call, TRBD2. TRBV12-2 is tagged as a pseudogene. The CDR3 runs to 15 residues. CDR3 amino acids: CASRRREVHTDTQYF. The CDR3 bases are TGTGCAAGTCGCCGCCGGGAGGTACACACAGATACGCAGTATTTT.

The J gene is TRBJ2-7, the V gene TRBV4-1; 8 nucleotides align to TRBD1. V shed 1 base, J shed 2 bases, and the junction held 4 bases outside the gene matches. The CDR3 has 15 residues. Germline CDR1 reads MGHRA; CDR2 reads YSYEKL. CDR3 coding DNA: TGCGCCAGCAGCCAAGGATTACAGGGGGCCTACGAGCAGTACTTC. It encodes CASSQGLQGAYEQYF.

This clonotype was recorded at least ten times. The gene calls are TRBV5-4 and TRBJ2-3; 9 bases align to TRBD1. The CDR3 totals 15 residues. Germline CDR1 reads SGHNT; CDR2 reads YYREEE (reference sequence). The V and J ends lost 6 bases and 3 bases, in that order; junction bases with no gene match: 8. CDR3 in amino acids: CASNSPGQGTDTQYF. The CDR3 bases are TGTGCCAGCAACTCCCCGGGACAGGGTACAGATACGCAGTATTTT.

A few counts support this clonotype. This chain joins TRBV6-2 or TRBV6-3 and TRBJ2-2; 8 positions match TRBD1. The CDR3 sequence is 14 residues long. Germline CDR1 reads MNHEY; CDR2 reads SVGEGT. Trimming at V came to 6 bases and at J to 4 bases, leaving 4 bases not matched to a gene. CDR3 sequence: CASSVDRVTGELFF. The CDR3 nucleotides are TGTGCCAGCAGCGTGGACAGGGTCACCGGGGAGCTGTTTTTT.

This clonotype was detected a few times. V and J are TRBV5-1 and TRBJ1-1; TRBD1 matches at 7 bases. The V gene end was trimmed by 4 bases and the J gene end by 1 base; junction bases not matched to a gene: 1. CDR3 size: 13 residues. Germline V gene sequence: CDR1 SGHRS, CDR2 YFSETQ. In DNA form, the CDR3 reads TGCGCCAGCAGCCGACAGGGGAACACTGAAGCTTTCTTT. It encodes CASSRQGNTEAFF.

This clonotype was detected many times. CDR3 amino acids: CSAREAAYEQYF. The CDR3 DNA sequence: TGCAGTGCTAGAGAAGCCGCGTACGAGCAGTACTTC. The chain couples TRBV20-1 to TRBJ2-7; no clear D gene. CDR1 is DFQATT, CDR2 SNEGSKA, per germline (reference sequence). Trimming stripped 0 bases from V and 4 bases from J, with 7 bases between. The CDR3 is 12 amino acids.

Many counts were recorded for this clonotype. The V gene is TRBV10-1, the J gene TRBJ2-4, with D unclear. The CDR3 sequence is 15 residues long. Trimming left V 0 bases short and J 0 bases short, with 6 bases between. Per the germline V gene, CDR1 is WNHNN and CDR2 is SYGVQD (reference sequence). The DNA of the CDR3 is TGCGCCAGCAGTGAGTCTGGATTAGCCAAAAACATTCAGTACTTC. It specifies CASSESGLAKNIQYF.

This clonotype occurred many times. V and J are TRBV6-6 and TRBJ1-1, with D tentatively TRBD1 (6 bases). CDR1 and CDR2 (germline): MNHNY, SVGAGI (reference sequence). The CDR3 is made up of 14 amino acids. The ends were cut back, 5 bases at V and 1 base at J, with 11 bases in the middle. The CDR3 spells CASSPLTGNTEAFF. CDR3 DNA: TGTGCCAGCAGTCCGCTGACAGGGAACACTGAAGCTTTCTTT.

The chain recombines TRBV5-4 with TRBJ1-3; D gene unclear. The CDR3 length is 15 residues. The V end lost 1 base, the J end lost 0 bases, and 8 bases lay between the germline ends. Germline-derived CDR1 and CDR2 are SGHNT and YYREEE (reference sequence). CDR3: CASSLNRISGNTIYF. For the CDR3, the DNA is TGTGCCAGCAGCTTGAACAGAATCTCTGGAAACACCATATATTTT.

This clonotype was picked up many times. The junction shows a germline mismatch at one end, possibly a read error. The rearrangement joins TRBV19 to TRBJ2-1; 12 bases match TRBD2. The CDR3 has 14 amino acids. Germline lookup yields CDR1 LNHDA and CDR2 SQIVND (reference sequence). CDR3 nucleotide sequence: TGTGCCAGTAGCTACGGACTAGCGGGGAATGGGCAGTTCTTC. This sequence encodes CASSYGLAGNGQFF.

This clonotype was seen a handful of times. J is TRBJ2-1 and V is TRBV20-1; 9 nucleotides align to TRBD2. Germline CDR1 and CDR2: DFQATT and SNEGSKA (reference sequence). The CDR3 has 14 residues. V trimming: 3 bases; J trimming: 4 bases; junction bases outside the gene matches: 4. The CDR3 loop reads CSARTSGLYNEQFF. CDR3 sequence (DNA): TGCAGTGCTAGGACTAGCGGATTATACAATGAGCAGTTCTTC.

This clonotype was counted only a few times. CDR3 loop: CSVEEGTSGAYNEQFF. CDR3 DNA: TGCAGCGTTGAAGAGGGGACTAGCGGAGCCTACAATGAGCAGTTCTTC. The V gene is TRBV29-1, the J gene TRBJ2-1; 11 positions match TRBD2. Per the germline V gene, CDR1 is SQVTM and CDR2 is ANQGSEA. The J segment lost 2 bases and the V segment lost 0 bases, leaving 3 bases of the junction unmatched. CDR3 length equals 16 residues.

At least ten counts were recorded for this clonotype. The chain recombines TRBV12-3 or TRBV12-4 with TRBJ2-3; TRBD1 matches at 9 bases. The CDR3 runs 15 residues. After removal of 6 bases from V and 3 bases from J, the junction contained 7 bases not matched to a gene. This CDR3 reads CASSLWDRETDTQYF. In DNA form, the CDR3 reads TGTGCCAGCAGCCTCTGGGACAGGGAAACAGATACGCAGTATTTT.

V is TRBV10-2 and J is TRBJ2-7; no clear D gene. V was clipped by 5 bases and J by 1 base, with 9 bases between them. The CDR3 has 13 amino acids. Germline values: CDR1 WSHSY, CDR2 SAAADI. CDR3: CASSTGISYEQYF. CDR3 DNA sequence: TGCGCCAGCAGTACTGGAATATCCTACGAGCAGTACTTC.

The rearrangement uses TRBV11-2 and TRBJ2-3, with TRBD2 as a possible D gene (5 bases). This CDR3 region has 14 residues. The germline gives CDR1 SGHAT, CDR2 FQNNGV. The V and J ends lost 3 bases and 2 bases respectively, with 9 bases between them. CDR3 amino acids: CASSLEDYTDTQYF. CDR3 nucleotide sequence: TGTGCCAGCAGCTTGGAGGATTACACAGATACGCAGTATTTT.

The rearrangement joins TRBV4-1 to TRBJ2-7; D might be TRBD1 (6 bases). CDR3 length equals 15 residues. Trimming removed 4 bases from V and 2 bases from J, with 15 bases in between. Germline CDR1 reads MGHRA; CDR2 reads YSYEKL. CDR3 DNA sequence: TGCGCCAGCAGCCGATCAGGGGCCCCACCCTACGAGCAGTACTTC. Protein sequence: CASSRSGAPPYEQYF.

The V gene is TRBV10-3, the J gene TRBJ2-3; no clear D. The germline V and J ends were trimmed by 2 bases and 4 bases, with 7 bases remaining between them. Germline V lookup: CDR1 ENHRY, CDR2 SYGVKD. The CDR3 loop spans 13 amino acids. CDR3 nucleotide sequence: TGTGCCATCAGTGAGGGAGTTCCAGATACGCAGTATTTT. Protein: CAISEGVPDTQYF.